Included here is one T cell receptor beta chain sequence, with context. This sample's TCRbeta library carried unique molecular identifier barcodes. TCRdb used MiXCR to reprocess the PCR reads, holding one entry per CDR3 protein. The data show some 500,000 distinct CDR3 sequences, with about 33% seen just once and approximately 2.3% held by the top ten. The data are from a study of T-cell reconstitution after alpha-beta-depleted transplantation in children. V was clipped by 3 bases and J by 9 bases, with 24 bases between them. The CDR3 extends over 16 amino acids. Germline V gives CDR1 GTSNPN, CDR2 SVGIG (reference sequence).

The material was PBMCs from the stem cell graft donor, obtained from the stem cell graft. This clonotype was obtained from a human donor who donated a stem cell graft to a child with aplastic anemia. The chain couples TRBV30 to TRBJ2-1; D is possibly TRBD2 (6 bases). The CDR3 nucleotides read TGTGCCTGGAGGAGGATCGGGAGCGCAAAGTTAGTTGAGCAGTTCTTC. Its translation: CAWRRIGSAKLVEQFF.